This T cell receptor beta chain was recovered during a study of T cell repertoires in cytomegalovirus infection. In the study overall: Indicated by public TCR beta signatures were CMV infection and matching HLA type.

V lost 7 bases to trimming and J lost 4 bases, with 10 bases between them. The CDR3 covers 12 residues. Germline V gene data show CDR1 as ENHRY and CDR2 as SYGVKD. To note about this clonotype: Its antigen is not known.

In TCRdb, the reads were re-called with MiXCR into one record per CDR3 protein. The table has a few hundred thousand distinct CDR3 sequences, around a quarter seen once. The sequencing used cultured PBMCs, collected from culture after CMV antigen stimulation. The TCR was taken from a human donor in good health (CMV status not recorded). Some clones in this sample may be carry-over from other donors' samples. The rearrangement links TRBV10-3 to TRBJ1-2; tentatively, D is TRBD1 (6 bases). CDR3 DNA sequence: TGTGCCATCACCCAGGGGAGCTATGGCTACACCTTC. Its translation is CAITQGSYGYTF.